Following are 19 T cell receptor beta chains from one sample sequenced in a study of T-cell memory formation after mild COVID-19. TCRdb fed the 5' RACE reads into MiXCR, producing one record per CDR3 protein. The sample lists roughly 150,000 distinct CDR3 sequences; roughly a quarter were seen once. Sequenced input: PBMCs or a T cell subset sorted from them (not recorded which). The receptors derive from an adult woman who had mild COVID-19 (a few samples of this study predate the infection). Cell type and time point are not known.

The chain is built from TRBV24-1 and TRBJ1-1; D is ambiguous. The germline V gene encodes CDR1 KGHDR and CDR2 SFDVKD. The CDR3 totals 13 residues. V was shortened by 4 bases and J by 1 base, with 6 bases between the two germline ends. CDR3 in DNA: TGTGCCACCAGTGAAGGAAGGAACACTGAAGCTTTCTTT. This gives the protein CATSEGRNTEAFF.

Only a few counts were recorded for this clonotype. The chain uses TRBV11-3 and TRBJ1-1; TRBD1 matches 10 bases. J lost 4 bases, V lost 8 bases, and 10 bases had no gene match. Looked up from germline, CDR1 is SGHNT and CDR2 is YENEEA. This CDR3 spans 15 amino acids. DNA of the CDR3: TGTGCCAGCCGCCGCGCCGGGACAGGGGTCACTGAAGCTTTCTTT. It is translated as CASRRAGTGVTEAFF.

This clonotype has only a few counts. The chain links TRBV12-3 or TRBV12-4 to TRBJ2-3; 8 bases are a match to TRBD2. The J segment lost 3 bases and the V segment lost 3 bases, leaving 2 bases of the junction unmatched. The CDR3 runs to 14 residues. The chain's CDR3 is CASSFGGVTDTQYF. CDR3 coding DNA: TGTGCCAGCAGTTTCGGGGGGGTGACAGATACGCAGTATTTT.

This clonotype came up a few times. The V gene is TRBV24-1, the J gene TRBJ2-5; TRBD2 aligns across 7 bases. This CDR3 has 14 amino acids. Germline assignment: CDR1 KGHDR and CDR2 SFDVKD. Trimming removed 4 bases from V and 4 bases from J; junction bases left unmatched: 5. For the CDR3, the DNA is TGTGCCACCAGTGAACCGGGACTACCAGAGACCCAGTACTTC. This gives the protein CATSEPGLPETQYF.

This clonotype was recorded a few times. This chain uses TRBV20-1 with TRBJ1-1; D ambiguous. V gave up 0 bases and J gave up 3 bases, with 14 bases separating them. Germline loops: CDR1 DFQATT, CDR2 SNEGSKA (reference sequence). The CDR3 is 15 amino acids. The CDR3 DNA reads TGCAGTGCTAGAGACCCTTGGGTAGTTGACACTGAAGCTTTCTTT. As protein: CSARDPWVVDTEAFF.

This clonotype appeared a few times. The chain carries TRBV29-1 and TRBJ2-1, with a possible D match to TRBD1 (6 bases). The CDR3 length is 13 residues. Germline CDR1 SQVTM, CDR2 ANQGSEA. V was clipped by 5 bases and J by 8 bases, with 16 bases between them. The DNA for the CDR3 is TGCAGCGTTCCCCCGACAGGTTTGGATGAGCAGTTCTTC. It encodes CSVPPTGLDEQFF.

In its sample, this clonotype was seen a few times. V gene TRBV19 combines with J gene TRBJ1-1, with D unclear. CDR1 is LNHDA and CDR2 is SQIVND in the germline V gene (reference sequence). This CDR3 has 11 residues. The V end was cut by 5 bases, the J end by 3 bases, with 4 bases between. CDR3 amino acids: CASSQYTEAFF. The CDR3 coding sequence is TGTGCCAGTAGTCAGTACACTGAAGCTTTCTTT.

This chain connects TRBV7-7 to TRBJ1-2; unclear D gene. This CDR3 is built from 12 residues. V lost 1 base and J 5 bases, leaving 5 bases between the germline ends. Germline V lookup: CDR1 SSHAT, CDR2 FNYEAQ (reference sequence). CDR3 in amino acids: CASSLGRYGYTF. The CDR3 DNA is TGTGCCAGCAGCTTAGGCAGATATGGCTACACCTTC.

The chain combines TRBV3-1 with TRBJ2-2; 8 bases fit TRBD1. The germline V gene encodes CDR1 LGHDT and CDR2 YNNKEL (reference sequence). V was clipped by 4 bases and J by 2 bases; unmatched bases: 15. The CDR3 runs to 19 residues. The CDR3 nucleotides are TGTGCCAGCAGCCCGGGACAGGTATATAGGGTTTCAAACACCGGGGAGCTGTTTTTT. Protein: CASSPGQVYRVSNTGELFF. The full variable domain, its missing parts supplied by reference TRBV3-1 and TRBJ2-2, is DTAVSQTPKYLVTQMGNDKSIKCEQNLGHDTMYWYKQDSKKFLKIMFSYNNKELIINETVPNRFSPKSPDKAHLNLHINSLELGDSAVYFCASSPGQVYRVSNTGELFFGEGSRLTVL.

The genes are TRBV10-3 and TRBJ2-5; a possible D gene is TRBD1 (5 bases). Trimming shortened V by 10 bases and J by 4 bases, and 19 bases separated the two germline ends. The V gene's germline CDR1 is ENHRY and CDR2 SYGVKD. The CDR3 extends over 14 amino acids. The DNA for the CDR3 is TGTGCCACCCTGGACATTCGGAAAGGAGAGACCCAGTACTTC. Its protein product is CATLDIRKGETQYF.

The rearrangement uses TRBV25-1 and TRBJ2-4, with D maybe TRBD1 (6 bases). Between the trimmed V and J ends, which lost 1 base and 0 bases, there was a span of 7 bases. Germline CDR1 and CDR2: MGHDK and SYGVNS. The CDR3 spans 15 residues. CDR3 nucleotide sequence: TGTGCCAGCAGTGAATCAGGGGAAGCCAAAAACATTCAGTACTTC. Residues: CASSESGEAKNIQYF. The variable domain in full, completed from reference TRBV25-1 and TRBJ2-4, reads EADIYQTPRYLVIGTGKKITLECSQTMGHDKMYWYQQDPGMELHLIHYSYGVNSTEKGDLSSESTVSRIRTEHFPLTLESARPSHTSQYLCASSESGEAKNIQYFGAGTRLSVL.

The chain joins TRBV9 to TRBJ2-4; D may correspond to TRBD1 or TRBD2 (6 bases each). Germline V lookup: CDR1 SGDLS, CDR2 YYNGEE. The CDR3 contains 13 residues. V gave up 0 bases and J gave up 7 bases, with 8 bases separating them. CDR3 loop: CASSVGGGNIQYF. In DNA, the CDR3 is TGTGCCAGCAGCGTAGGAGGGGGGAACATTCAGTACTTC. The variable domain in full, with the rest retrieved from reference TRBV9 and TRBJ2-4, is DSGVTQTPKHLITATGQRVTLRCSPRSGDLSVYWYQQSLDQGLQFLIQYYNGEERAKGNILERFSAQQFPDLHSELNLSSLELGDSALYFCASSVGGGNIQYFGAGTRLSVL.

The rearrangement joins TRBV5-1 to TRBJ2-2; 9 bases are shared with TRBD2. CDR3 length equals 18 residues. V lost 5 bases, J lost 7 bases, and 18 bases stayed unmatched. The germline V gene encodes CDR1 SGHRS and CDR2 YFSETQ. The CDR3 sequence is CASSSPGTSRLGGGELFF. The CDR3 nucleotides read TGCGCCAGCAGTTCGCCCGGGACTAGCCGCCTCGGAGGCGGGGAGCTGTTTTTT.

Many counts were recorded for this clonotype. DNA of the CDR3: TGTGCCAGCAGCTCCCCGATTGAGCGGGAGAACGAGCAGTACTTC. This encodes CASSSPIERENEQYF. The J gene is TRBJ2-7, the V gene TRBV11-2, with 8 nucleotides matching TRBD2. Germline V CDR1 and CDR2: SGHAT, FQNNGV. After removal of 4 bases from V and 5 bases from J, the junction contained 10 bases not matched to a gene. The CDR3 runs 15 residues.

This chain uses TRBV7-8 with TRBJ2-1; D is possibly TRBD1 (5 bases). The CDR3 length is 14 residues. V lost 5 bases, J lost 1 base, and 9 bases lay in between. Looked up from germline, CDR1 is SGHVS and CDR2 is FQNEAQ. The CDR3 region has the DNA TGTGCCAGCAGCAGGCAGGGTTCCTACAATGAGCAGTTCTTC. Translated: CASSRQGSYNEQFF.

A few counts support this clonotype. The chain links TRBV4-1 to TRBJ1-1; 8 bases are shared with TRBD1. V dropped 1 base and J dropped 6; count of bases not matched to a gene: 7. Germline CDR1 reads MGHRA; CDR2 reads YSYEKL. The CDR3 has 15 residues. CDR3 in DNA: TGCGCCAGCAGCCAAGCACCGGACAGGGAGTCTGAAGCTTTCTTT. Translating gives CASSQAPDRESEAFF.

At least ten counts were recorded for this clonotype. Here the CDR3 reads CASSQEIRAWGPGELFF. DNA of the CDR3: TGCGCCAGCAGCCAAGAAATTCGGGCATGGGGCCCCGGGGAGCTGTTTTTT. The chain combines TRBV4-3 with TRBJ2-2; D perhaps matches TRBD1 (5 bases). CDR3 length: 17 residues. Deletions cut 0 bases from V and 6 bases from J, with 17 bases between. Germline V CDR1 and CDR2: LGHNA, YSLEER.

This rearrangement joins TRBV7-9 to TRBJ1-2; D might be TRBD1 (6 bases). This CDR3 comprises 16 residues. Germline-derived CDR1 and CDR2 are SEHNR and FQNEAQ (reference sequence). The ends were cut back, 5 bases at V and 2 bases at J, with 18 bases in the middle. The CDR3 DNA is TGTGCCAGCAGCATTGAAGAGACAGGCGCGAACTATGGCTACACCTTC. Translated, it gives CASSIEETGANYGYTF.

The chain uses TRBV20-1 and TRBJ2-3; 7 bases agree with TRBD2. Unmatched junction bases numbered 12, after V lost 6 bases and J lost 3 bases. The CDR3 totals 15 residues. From germline, CDR1 is DFQATT and CDR2 SNEGSKA (reference sequence). This chain's CDR3 is CSAPTPGGMTDTQYF. CDR3 nucleotides: TGCAGTGCGCCTACCCCGGGGGGAATGACAGATACGCAGTATTTT.